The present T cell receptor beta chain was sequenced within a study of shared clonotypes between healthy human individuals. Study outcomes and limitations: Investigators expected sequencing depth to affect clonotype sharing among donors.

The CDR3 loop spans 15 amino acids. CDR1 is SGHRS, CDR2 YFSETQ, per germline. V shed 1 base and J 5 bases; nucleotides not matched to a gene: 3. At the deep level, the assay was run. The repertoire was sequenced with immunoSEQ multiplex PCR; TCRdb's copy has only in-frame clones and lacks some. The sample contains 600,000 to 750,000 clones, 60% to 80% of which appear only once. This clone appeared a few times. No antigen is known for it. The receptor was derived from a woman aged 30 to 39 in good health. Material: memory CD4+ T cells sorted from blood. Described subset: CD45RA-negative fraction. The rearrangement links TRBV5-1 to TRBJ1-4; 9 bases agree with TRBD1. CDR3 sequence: CASSLLGTGNEKLFF. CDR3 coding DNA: TGCGCCAGCAGCTTGCTAGGGACAGGGAATGAAAAACTGTTTTTT.